The rows below give T cell receptor beta chains drawn from one sample of a study of blood T cells in healthy people across ages. TCRdb itself ran the 5' RACE reads through MiXCR, one entry per CDR3 protein. The data show about 1.8 million distinct CDR3 sequences, around half seen once. The source material was blood. The receptors originated from a woman in her thirties or forties in good health. Each CDR3 is given with its conserved first and last residue. D genes are given only for firm matches. Not every row has a clone size; where given, it reads once, few, many or a size class.

V gene: TRBV5-1; J gene: TRBJ2-7; clone size: NA; D gene: TRBD1; CDR3 protein: CASSLDRVGQGAYEQYF; CDR3 DNA: TGCGCCAGCAGCTTGGATCGAGTGGGGCAGGGGGCGTACGAGCAGTACTTC
V gene: TRBV4-3; J gene: TRBJ2-1; clone size: NA; D gene: TRBD2; CDR3 protein: CASSHPSGGLSYNEQFF; CDR3 DNA: TGCGCCAGCAGCCATCCTAGCGGGGGCCTCTCCTACAATGAGCAGTTCTTC
V gene: TRBV6-2/TRBV6-3; J gene: TRBJ2-5; clone size: once; D gene: TRBD2; CDR3 protein: CASSYGTSGDRETQYF; CDR3 DNA: TGTGCCAGCAGTTATGGGACTAGCGGGGATCGAGAGACCCAGTACTTC
V gene: TRBV7-9; J gene: TRBJ2-3; clone size: few; D gene: NA; CDR3 protein: CASSLRLGDTDTQYF; CDR3 DNA: TGTGCCAGCAGCCTCCGACTAGGGGACACAGATACGCAGTATTTT
V gene: TRBV9; J gene: TRBJ2-7; clone size: NA; D gene: NA; CDR3 protein: CASSVGQVAYEQYF; CDR3 DNA: TGTGCCAGCAGCGTAGGGCAGGTGGCGTACGAGCAGTACTTC
V gene: TRBV13; J gene: TRBJ2-3; clone size: NA; D gene: NA; CDR3 protein: CASSLGWQEQYF; CDR3 DNA: TGTGCCAGCAGCTTAGGCTGGCAGGAGCAGTATTTT
V gene: TRBV6-5; J gene: TRBJ2-3; clone size: NA; D gene: TRBD1; CDR3 protein: CASRQARDRGLGTQYF; CDR3 DNA: TGTGCCAGCCGTCAGGCCCGGGACAGGGGTTTGGGTACGCAGTATTTT
V gene: TRBV11-3; J gene: TRBJ2-1; clone size: NA; D gene: NA; CDR3 protein: CASSLGGGENNEQFF; CDR3 DNA: TGTGCCAGCAGCTTAGGAGGGGGTGAGAACAATGAGCAGTTCTTC
V gene: TRBV10-3; J gene: TRBJ1-2; clone size: few; D gene: NA; CDR3 protein: CAISGKDGNRDGYTF; CDR3 DNA: TGTGCCATCAGCGGAAAGGACGGGAATAGGGATGGCTACACCTTC
V gene: TRBV29-1; J gene: TRBJ1-4; clone size: few; D gene: NA; CDR3 protein: CSVEDYRGKLFF; CDR3 DNA: TGCAGCGTTGAAGACTATAGGGGAAAACTGTTTTTT
V gene: TRBV28; J gene: TRBJ1-1; clone size: NA; D gene: NA; CDR3 protein: CASSLSGRGTEAFF; CDR3 DNA: TGTGCCAGCAGTTTATCGGGCAGGGGAACTGAAGCTTTCTTT
V gene: TRBV6-6; J gene: TRBJ2-7; clone size: few; D gene: NA; CDR3 protein: CASSYSEGGSYEQYF; CDR3 DNA: TGTGCCAGCAGTTACTCTGAGGGGGGCTCCTACGAGCAGTACTTC